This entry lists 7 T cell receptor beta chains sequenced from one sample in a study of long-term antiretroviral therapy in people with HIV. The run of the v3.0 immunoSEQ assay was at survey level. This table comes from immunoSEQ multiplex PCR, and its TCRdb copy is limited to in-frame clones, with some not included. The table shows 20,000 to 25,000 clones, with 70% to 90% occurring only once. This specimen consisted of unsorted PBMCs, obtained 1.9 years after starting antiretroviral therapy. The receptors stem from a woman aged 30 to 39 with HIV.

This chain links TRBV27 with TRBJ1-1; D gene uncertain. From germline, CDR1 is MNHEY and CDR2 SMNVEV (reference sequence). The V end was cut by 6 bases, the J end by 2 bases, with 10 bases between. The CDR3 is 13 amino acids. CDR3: CASRENLNTEAFF. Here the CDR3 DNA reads TGTGCCAGCAGGGAAAACCTAAACACTGAAGCTTTCTTT.

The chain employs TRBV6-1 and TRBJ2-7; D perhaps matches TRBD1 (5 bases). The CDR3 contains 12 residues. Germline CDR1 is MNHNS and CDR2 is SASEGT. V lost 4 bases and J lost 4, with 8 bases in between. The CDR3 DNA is TGTGCCAGCAGTGGGGGCGGATACGAGCAGTACGTC. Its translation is CASSGGGYEQYV.

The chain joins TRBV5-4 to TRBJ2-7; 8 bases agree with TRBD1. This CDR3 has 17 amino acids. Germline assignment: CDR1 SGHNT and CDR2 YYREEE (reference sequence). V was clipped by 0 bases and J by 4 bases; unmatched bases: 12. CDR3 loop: CASSLATGTGVLYEQYF. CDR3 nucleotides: TGTGCCAGCAGCTTGGCCACGGGGACAGGCGTTCTATACGAGCAGTACTTC.

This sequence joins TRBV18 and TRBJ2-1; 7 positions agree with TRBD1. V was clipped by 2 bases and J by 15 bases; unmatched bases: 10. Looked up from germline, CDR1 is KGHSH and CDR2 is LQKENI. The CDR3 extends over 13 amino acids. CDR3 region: CASSPGERGPGFF. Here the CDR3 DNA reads TGTGCCAGCTCACCAGGAGAGAGGGGGCCTGGGTTCTTC.

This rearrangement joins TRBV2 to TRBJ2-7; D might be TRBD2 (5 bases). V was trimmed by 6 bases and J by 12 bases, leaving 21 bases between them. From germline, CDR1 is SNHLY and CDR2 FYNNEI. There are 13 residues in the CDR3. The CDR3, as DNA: TGTGCCAGCAGCGCTCCTCCGAGGGCAGAGTGGTACGTC. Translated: CASSAPPRAEWYV.

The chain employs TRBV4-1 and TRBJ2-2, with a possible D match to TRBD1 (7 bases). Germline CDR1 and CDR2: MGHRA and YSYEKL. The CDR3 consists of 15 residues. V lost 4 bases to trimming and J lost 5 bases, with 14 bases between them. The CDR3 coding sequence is TGCGCCAGCAGCCGTTCAGGGGGGCGAACCGGGGAGCTGTTTTTT. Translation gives CASSRSGGRTGELFF.

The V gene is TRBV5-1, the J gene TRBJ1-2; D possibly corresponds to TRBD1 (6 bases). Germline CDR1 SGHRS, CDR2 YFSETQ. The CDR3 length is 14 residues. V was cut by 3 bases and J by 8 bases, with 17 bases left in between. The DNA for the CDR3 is TGCGCCAGCAGCTCTAAAGGGGGGTTAGAGGGCTACACCTTC. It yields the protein CASSSKGGLEGYTF.